This T cell receptor beta chain emerged from a study of T cells in Graves' hyperthyroidism and ophthalmopathy. This clonotype was counted ten times or more. Amplified TCR beta CDR3 regions derived from RNA transcripts. Researchers ran a first-round RT-PCR on the TCR CDR3 using the HTBI primer set. In TCRdb, the multiplex PCR reads were re-called with MiXCR into one record per CDR3 protein. The sample lists roughly 750,000 distinct CDR3 sequences, approximately 16% occurring once. This CDR3 has 16 residues. With 3 bases clipped from V and 2 bases from J, the junction kept 5 bases outside the gene matches. In germline, CDR1 is KGHSH, CDR2 LQKENI.

The sequencing input was blood. This TCR was sampled from a man between 18 and 35 years old with Graves' hyperthyroidism. This chain connects TRBV18 to TRBJ2-1; 9 nucleotides line up with TRBD2. The CDR3 protein is CASSPQRTSAYNEQFF. The CDR3, as DNA: TGTGCCAGCTCACCTCAAAGGACTAGCGCCTACAATGAGCAGTTCTTC.